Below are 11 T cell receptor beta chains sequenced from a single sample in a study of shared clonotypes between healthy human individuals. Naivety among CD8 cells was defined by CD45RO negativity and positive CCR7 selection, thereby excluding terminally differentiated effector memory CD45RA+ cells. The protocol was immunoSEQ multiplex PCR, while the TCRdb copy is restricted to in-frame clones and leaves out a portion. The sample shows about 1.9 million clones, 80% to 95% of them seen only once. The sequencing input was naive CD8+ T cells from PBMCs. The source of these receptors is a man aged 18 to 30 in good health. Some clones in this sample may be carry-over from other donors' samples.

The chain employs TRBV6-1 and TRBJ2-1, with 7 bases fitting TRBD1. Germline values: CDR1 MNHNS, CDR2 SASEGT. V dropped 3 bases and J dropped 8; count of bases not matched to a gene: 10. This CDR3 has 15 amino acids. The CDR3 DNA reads TGTGCCAGCAGTGATAGGGGGCGAGGGGGCCATGAGCAGTTCTTC. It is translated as CASSDRGRGGHEQFF.

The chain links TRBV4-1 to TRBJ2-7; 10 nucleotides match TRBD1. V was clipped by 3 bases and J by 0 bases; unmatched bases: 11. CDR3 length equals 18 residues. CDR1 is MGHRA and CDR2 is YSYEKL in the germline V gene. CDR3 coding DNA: TGCGCCAGCAGCCACCTAATTTCCGGGACAGGGGTCTCCTACGAGCAGTACTTC. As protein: CASSHLISGTGVSYEQYF.

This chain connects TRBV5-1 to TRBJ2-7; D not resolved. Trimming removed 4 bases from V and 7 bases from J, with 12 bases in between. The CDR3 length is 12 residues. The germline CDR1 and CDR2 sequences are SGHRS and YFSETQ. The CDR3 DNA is TGCGCCAGCAGCGCCGGTCCCCGGGAGCAGTACTTC. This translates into CASSAGPREQYF.

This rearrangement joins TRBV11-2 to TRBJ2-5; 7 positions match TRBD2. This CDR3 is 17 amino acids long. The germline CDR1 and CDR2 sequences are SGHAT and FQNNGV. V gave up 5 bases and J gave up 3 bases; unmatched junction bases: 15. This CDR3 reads CASSQRTILGREETQYF. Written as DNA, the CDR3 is TGTGCCAGCAGCCAACGGACGATTTTAGGGAGGGAAGAGACCCAGTACTTC.

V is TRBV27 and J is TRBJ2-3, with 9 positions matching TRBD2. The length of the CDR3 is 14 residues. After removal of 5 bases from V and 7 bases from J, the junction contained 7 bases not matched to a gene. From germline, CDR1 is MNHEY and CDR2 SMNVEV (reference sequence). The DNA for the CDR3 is TGTGCCAGCAGTGGGGGGACTAGCTCGAATACGCAGTATTTT. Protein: CASSGGTSSNTQYF.

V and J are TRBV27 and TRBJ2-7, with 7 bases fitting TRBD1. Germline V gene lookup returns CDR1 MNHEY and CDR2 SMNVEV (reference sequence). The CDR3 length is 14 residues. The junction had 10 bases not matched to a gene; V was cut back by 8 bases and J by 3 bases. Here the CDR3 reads CASSQRTGYYEQYF. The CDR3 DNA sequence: TGTGCCAGCTCCCAAAGGACAGGCTACTACGAGCAGTACTTC.

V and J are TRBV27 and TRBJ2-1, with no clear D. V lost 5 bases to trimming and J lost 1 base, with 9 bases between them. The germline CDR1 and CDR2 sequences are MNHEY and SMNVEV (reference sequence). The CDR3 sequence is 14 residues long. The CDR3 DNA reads TGTGCCAGCAGTGCGTCCCCTTCCTACAATGAGCAGTTCTTC. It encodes CASSASPSYNEQFF.

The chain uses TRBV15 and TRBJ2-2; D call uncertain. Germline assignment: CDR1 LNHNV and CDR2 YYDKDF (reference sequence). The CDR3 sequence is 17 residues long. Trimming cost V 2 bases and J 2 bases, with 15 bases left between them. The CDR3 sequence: CATSRSAAGYNTGELFF. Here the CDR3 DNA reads TGTGCCACCAGCAGATCCGCCGCTGGGTACAACACCGGGGAGCTGTTTTTT.

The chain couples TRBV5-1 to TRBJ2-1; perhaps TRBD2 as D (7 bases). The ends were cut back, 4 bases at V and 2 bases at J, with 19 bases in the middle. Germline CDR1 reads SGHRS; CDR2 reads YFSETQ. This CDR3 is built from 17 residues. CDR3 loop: CASSPGGGGPAYNEQFF. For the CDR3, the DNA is TGCGCCAGCAGCCCAGGCGGGGGCGGTCCGGCCTACAATGAGCAGTTCTTC.

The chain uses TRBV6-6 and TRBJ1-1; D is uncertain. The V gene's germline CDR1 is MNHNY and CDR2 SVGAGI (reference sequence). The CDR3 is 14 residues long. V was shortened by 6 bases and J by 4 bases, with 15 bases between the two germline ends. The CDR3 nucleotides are TGTGCCAGCAGCTTAGACACCTCCGGCACTGAAGCTTTCTTT. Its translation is CASSLDTSGTEAFF.

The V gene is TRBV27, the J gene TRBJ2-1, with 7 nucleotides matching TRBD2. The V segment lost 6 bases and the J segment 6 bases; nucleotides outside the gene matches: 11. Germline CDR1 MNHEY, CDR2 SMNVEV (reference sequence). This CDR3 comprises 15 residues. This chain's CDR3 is CASSEIGGLGNEQFF. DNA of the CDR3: TGTGCCAGCAGCGAAATCGGGGGGTTGGGCAATGAGCAGTTCTTC.